The sequence of this T cell receptor beta chain was determined in a study of blood T cell repertoires in COVID-19. Study as a whole: Both acute and convalescent COVID-19 samples were obtained from the United States, Italy and Spain.

Only in-frame clones appear in the TCRdb table, and some are missing; sequencing was by immunoSEQ multiplex PCR. The sample yields approximately 300,000 clones, about 89% seen once. The TCR originated in a man in his thirties or forties with acute or convalescent COVID-19. The specimen was peripheral blood.

The CDR3 coding sequence is TGTGCCACCAGTGCGGACAGCCCCTACGAGCAGTACTTC. It yields the protein CATSADSPYEQYF. V gene TRBV24-1 combines with J gene TRBJ2-7, with D tentatively TRBD1 (6 bases). The germline V gene encodes CDR1 KGHDR and CDR2 SFDVKD. This CDR3 is built from 13 residues. V dropped 5 bases and J dropped 2 bases, with 9 bases sitting between them.